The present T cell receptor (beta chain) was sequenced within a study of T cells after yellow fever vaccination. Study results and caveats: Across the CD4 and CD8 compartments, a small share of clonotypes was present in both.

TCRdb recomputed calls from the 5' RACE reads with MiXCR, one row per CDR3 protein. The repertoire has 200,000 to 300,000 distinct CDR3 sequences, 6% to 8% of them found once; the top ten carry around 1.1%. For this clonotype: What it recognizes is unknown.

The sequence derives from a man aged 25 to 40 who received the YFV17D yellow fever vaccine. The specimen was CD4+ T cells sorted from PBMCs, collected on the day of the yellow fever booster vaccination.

The CDR3 nucleotides read TGTGCCAGCACCCCAGCAGGACTAATTGCCTACAATGAGCAGTTCTTC. It is translated as CASTPAGLIAYNEQFF. V gene TRBV6-1 combines with J gene TRBJ2-1, with D possibly being TRBD2 (6 bases). The length of the CDR3 is 16 residues. The germline V and J ends were trimmed by 7 bases and 2 bases, with 18 bases remaining between them. In germline, CDR1 is MNHNS, CDR2 SASEGT.